These T cell receptor beta chains were read from a single sample in a study of blood T cells in healthy people across ages. TCRdb redid the calling of the 5' RACE reads with MiXCR, one entry per CDR3 protein. The table records roughly 550,000 distinct CDR3 sequences, less than 25% of them present only once. These records were also assigned to another study, of T cells of mothers and their children.

Material for sequencing was blood. The receptors stem from a boy aged 5-17 years in good health. Each CDR3 is given with its conserved first and last residue. The D gene is left open where the match is weak. Size values are once, few and many counts, or a class for expanded clones, and some rows have none.

v_gene	abundance	j_gene	d_gene	CDR3aa	CDR3nt
TRBV18	NA	TRBJ2-5	TRBD1	CACRDRLQETQYF	TGTGCCTGCCGGGACAGGTTGCAAGAGACCCAGTACTTC
TRBV20-1	NA	TRBJ2-1	TRBD2	CSALAGGHEQFF	TGCAGTGCTTTAGCGGGGGGCCATGAGCAGTTCTTC
TRBV11-1	NA	TRBJ2-1	TRBD2	CASSGTSGVGDEQFF	TGTGCCAGCAGTGGGACTAGCGGGGTTGGCGATGAGCAGTTCTTC
TRBV9	NA	TRBJ2-2	NA	CASDSGGAGELFF	TGTGCCAGCGATAGTGGGGGCGCCGGGGAGCTGTTTTTT
TRBV7-2	NA	TRBJ2-1	TRBD2	CASSGGGLDNEQFF	TGTGCCAGCAGCGGGGGGGGACTCGACAATGAGCAGTTCTTC
TRBV7-9	NA	TRBJ2-7	TRBD1	CASSLGGIGTGGGEQYF	TGTGCCAGCAGCTTAGGAGGTATCGGGACAGGGGGCGGCGAGCAGTACTTC
TRBV7-2	NA	TRBJ2-5	TRBD2	CASSSGGDGETQYF	TGTGCCAGCAGCTCCGGGGGGGACGGGGAGACCCAGTACTTC
TRBV27	NA	TRBJ2-5	NA	CASSLGARVRETQYF	TGTGCCAGCAGTTTAGGGGCCAGGGTACGGGAGACCCAGTACTTC
TRBV27	few	TRBJ2-7	TRBD2	CASRRTSAYEQYF	TGTGCCAGCAGGCGGACTAGCGCCTACGAGCAGTACTTC
TRBV6-2/TRBV6-3	many	TRBJ2-7	NA	CASTKDSYEQYF	TGTGCCAGCACCAAGGACAGCTACGAGCAGTACTTC
TRBV12-3/TRBV12-4	NA	TRBJ1-4	NA	CASSSQGINEKLFF	TGTGCCAGCAGTTCGCAGGGTATCAATGAAAAACTGTTTTTT
TRBV11-2	few	TRBJ2-3	NA	CASSLVLSQADTQYF	TGTGCCAGCAGCTTAGTCCTCTCCCAAGCAGATACGCAGTATTTT
TRBV29-1	NA	TRBJ2-5	NA	CSVEDRGSRWTQYF	TGCAGCGTTGAAGATCGGGGCTCCCGTTGGACCCAGTACTTC
TRBV20-1	NA	TRBJ2-5	NA	CSPFTTVQYF	TGCAGTCCATTTACAACCGTCCAGTACTTC
TRBV20-1	few	TRBJ1-2	TRBD1	CSASLGRQGNYGYTF	TGCAGTGCTAGTCTAGGTCGACAGGGAAACTATGGCTACACCTTC
TRBV5-6	NA	TRBJ2-3	NA	CASSLYEGGTQYF	TGTGCCAGCAGCTTATACGAAGGAGGTACGCAGTATTTT
TRBV7-8	NA	TRBJ2-7	NA	CASSLDSGYEQYF	TGTGCCAGCAGCTTAGATTCCGGGTACGAGCAGTACTTC
TRBV2	NA	TRBJ2-7	TRBD1	CASSETRQGFSYEQYF	TGTGCCAGCAGTGAAACACGACAGGGATTCTCCTACGAGCAGTACTTC
TRBV27	NA	TRBJ2-2	NA	CASSFRQGRTGELFF	TGTGCCAGCAGTTTCCGGCAGGGGAGGACCGGGGAGCTGTTTTTT
TRBV28	few	TRBJ2-1	NA	CASSFTGLAEQFF	TGTGCCAGCAGTTTTACAGGGTTAGCGGAGCAGTTCTTC
TRBV28	few	TRBJ2-5	NA	CASSLLGGGETQYF	TGTGCCAGCAGTTTATTGGGGGGCGGGGAGACCCAGTACTTC
TRBV6-5	NA	TRBJ2-5	NA	CASSYGQGLVETQYF	TGTGCCAGCAGTTACGGGCAGGGTTTGGTAGAGACCCAGTACTTC
TRBV20-1	NA	TRBJ2-7	NA	CSATYYEQYF	TGCAGTGCTACCTATTACGAGCAGTACTTC
TRBV20-1	NA	TRBJ2-7	NA	CSARDPSRRGQAYEQYF	TGCAGTGCTAGAGATCCATCCCGGCGGGGGCAAGCCTACGAGCAGTACTTC
TRBV6-1	few	TRBJ2-5	NA	CASSEVVHLGTQYF	TGTGCCAGCAGTGAAGTTGTCCATCTAGGGACCCAGTACTTC
TRBV20-1	NA	TRBJ2-7	NA	CSAREDKRRSSYEQYF	TGCAGTGCTAGAGAGGACAAGCGTAGGAGCTCCTACGAGCAGTACTTC
TRBV29-1	NA	TRBJ2-3	NA	CSVEGGTIRTTDTQYF	TGCAGCGTTGAAGGGGGGACCATAAGAACGACAGATACGCAGTATTTT
TRBV19	few	TRBJ2-1	NA	CASSMTGSSYNEQFF	TGTGCCAGTAGTATGACTGGCAGCTCCTACAATGAGCAGTTCTTC
TRBV20-1	NA	TRBJ2-2	NA	CSARRGPAKTGELFF	TGCAGTGCTCGGCGGGGACCGGCGAAGACCGGGGAGCTGTTTTTT
TRBV11-2	NA	TRBJ1-2	NA	CASSPRADDAGWANYGYTF	TGTGCCAGCAGCCCACGTGCGGATGATGCAGGGTGGGCTAACTATGGCTACACCTTC
TRBV12-3/TRBV12-4	NA	TRBJ1-1	TRBD1	CASGRDREAFF	TGTGCCAGCGGGAGGGACAGGGAAGCTTTCTTT
TRBV7-2	many	TRBJ2-1	NA	CASSPTGTNEQFF	TGTGCCAGCAGCCCCACGGGGACCAATGAGCAGTTCTTC
TRBV30	NA	TRBJ2-5	NA	CAWSVYPAPQETRYF	TGTGCCTGGAGTGTCTACCCCGCGCCGCAAGAGACCCGGTACTTC
TRBV6-2/TRBV6-3	few	TRBJ2-1	TRBD1	CASIRGGTGGLNEQFF	TGTGCCAGCATCCGAGGAGGGACAGGAGGGTTAAATGAGCAGTTCTTC
TRBV2	once	TRBJ2-3	TRBD2	CASSEGGRYGDTQYF	TGTGCCAGCAGTGAAGGCGGGAGGTACGGAGATACGCAGTATTTT
TRBV28	NA	TRBJ2-2	TRBD2	CASRRDYSSPGELFF	TGTGCCAGCAGGAGGGACTACTCTTCCCCCGGGGAGCTGTTTTTT
TRBV6-2/TRBV6-3	few	TRBJ2-1	NA	CASSPLGGGRNEQFF	TGTGCCAGCAGTCCATTGGGTGGGGGTAGGAATGAGCAGTTCTTC
TRBV7-2	few	TRBJ2-3	TRBD1	CASSPGGQFTDTQYF	TGTGCCAGCAGCCCAGGGGGACAGTTCACAGATACGCAGTATTTT
TRBV7-2	NA	TRBJ2-6	NA	CASSLGPPGAGANVLTF	TGTGCCAGCAGCTTAGGCCCTCCGGGGGCTGGGGCCAACGTCCTGACTTTC
TRBV12-3/TRBV12-4	NA	TRBJ2-3	NA	CASSQRDTQYF	TGTGCCAGCAGTCAGAGGGATACGCAGTATTTT
TRBV6-2/TRBV6-3	many	TRBJ2-1	TRBD1	CASPLRDSFSYNEQFF	TGTGCCAGCCCCTTACGGGACAGCTTCTCCTACAATGAGCAGTTCTTC
TRBV2	few	TRBJ2-4	NA	CASSDGQGTIQYF	TGTGCCAGCAGCGACGGGCAGGGGACCATTCAGTACTTC
TRBV9	many	TRBJ2-5	TRBD1	CASSPGTGAPQETQYF	TGTGCCAGCAGCCCCGGGACAGGGGCACCCCAAGAGACCCAGTACTTC
TRBV7-9	NA	TRBJ1-2	NA	CASSLEGVNGYTF	TGTGCCAGCAGCTTAGAGGGGGTAAATGGCTACACCTTC
TRBV12-3/TRBV12-4	many	TRBJ1-1	NA	CASSSHAGLSTEAFF	TGTGCCAGCTCCAGTCATGCGGGCTTGAGCACTGAAGCTTTCTTT
TRBV28	few	TRBJ2-5	NA	CASSPGNLGTQYF	TGTGCCAGCAGTCCAGGGAACTTGGGGACCCAGTACTTC
TRBV28	NA	TRBJ1-6	NA	CATLISEGNHSPLHF	TGTGCCACCTTAATATCCGAGGGGAATCATTCACCCCTCCACTTT
TRBV7-2	many	TRBJ2-5	NA	CASSLDVPQETQYF	TGTGCCAGCAGCTTGGACGTACCCCAAGAGACCCAGTACTTC
TRBV29-1	few	TRBJ1-5	TRBD1	CSVRGGAGNQPQHF	TGCAGCGTCAGGGGGGGAGCGGGCAATCAGCCCCAGCATTTT
TRBV4-3	NA	TRBJ1-2	NA	CASSQDIRYGYTF	TGCGCCAGCAGCCAAGATATCCGATATGGCTACACCTTC
TRBV7-9	few	TRBJ2-7	NA	CASSPDGTSYEQYF	TGTGCCAGCAGCCCGGACGGGACCTCCTACGAGCAGTACTTC
TRBV6-5	many	TRBJ2-7	NA	CASRSGHPLEQYF	TGTGCCAGCAGGAGCGGGCACCCTCTCGAGCAGTACTTC
TRBV28	few	TRBJ1-2	TRBD1	CASRYRGGYTF	TGTGCCAGCAGATACAGGGGTGGCTACACCTTC